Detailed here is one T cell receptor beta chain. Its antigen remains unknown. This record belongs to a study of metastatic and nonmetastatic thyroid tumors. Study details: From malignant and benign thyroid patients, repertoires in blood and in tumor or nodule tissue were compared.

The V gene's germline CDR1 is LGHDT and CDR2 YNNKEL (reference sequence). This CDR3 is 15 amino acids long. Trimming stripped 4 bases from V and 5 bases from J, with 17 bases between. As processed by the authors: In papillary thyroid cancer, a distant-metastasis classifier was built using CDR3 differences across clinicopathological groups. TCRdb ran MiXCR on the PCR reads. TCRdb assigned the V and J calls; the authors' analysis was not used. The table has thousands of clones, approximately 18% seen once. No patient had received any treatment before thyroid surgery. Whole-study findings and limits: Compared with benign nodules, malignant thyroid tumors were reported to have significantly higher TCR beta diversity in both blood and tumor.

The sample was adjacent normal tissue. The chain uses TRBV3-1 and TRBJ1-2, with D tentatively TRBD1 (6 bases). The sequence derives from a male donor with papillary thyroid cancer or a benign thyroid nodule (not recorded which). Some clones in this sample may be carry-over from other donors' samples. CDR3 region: CASSLQQGFQYGYTF. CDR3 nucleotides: TGTGCCAGCAGCCTCCAACAGGGTTTTCAGTATGGCTACACCTTC.